Following are 30 T cell receptor beta chains from one sample sequenced in a study of blood T cell repertoires in COVID-19. Sequencing used immunoSEQ multiplex PCR; TCRdb keeps in-frame clones, though not all of them. The table shows approximately 180,000 clones, with about nine tenths occurring only once. The specimen was peripheral blood. The receptors originated from a woman between 50 and 59 years old with acute or convalescent COVID-19.

The CDR3 protein is CAISGLAGGRETQYF. CDR3 nucleotide sequence: TGTGCCATCAGTGGACTAGCGGGAGGTCGGGAGACCCAGTACTTC. This sequence joins TRBV10-3 and TRBJ2-5; 13 nucleotides match TRBD2. J gave up 5 bases and V 4 bases, and 4 bases lay outside the gene matches. This CDR3 has 15 residues. CDR1 and CDR2 from the germline V gene are ENHRY and SYGVKD.

The rearrangement joins TRBV7-9 to TRBJ2-7; D not certain. The CDR3 length is 12 residues. Germline V gene sequence: CDR1 SEHNR, CDR2 FQNEAQ (reference sequence). Trimming took 4 bases from V and 4 from J, leaving 8 bases between them. CDR3 loop: CASSYDLYEQYF. CDR3 nucleotides: TGTGCCAGCAGCTACGACTTGTACGAGCAGTACTTC. Based on the CDR3 plus reference TRBV7-9 and TRBJ2-7, the full variable domain is DTGVSQNPRHKITKRGQNVTFRCDPISEHNRLYWYRQTLGQGPEFLTYFQNEAQLEKSRLLSDRFSAERPKGSFSTLEIQRTEQGDSAMYLCASSYDLYEQYFGPGTRLTVT.

This clone came up once. V and J are TRBV5-6 and TRBJ2-3; 15 bases match TRBD2. This CDR3 comprises 16 residues. V trimming: 6 bases; J trimming: 2 bases; junction bases outside the gene matches: 4. In germline, CDR1 is SGHDT, CDR2 YYEEEE. The CDR3 spells CASIRTSGRATDTQYF. The CDR3 DNA sequence: TGTGCCAGCATCAGGACTAGCGGGAGGGCCACAGATACGCAGTATTTT.

The genes are TRBV7-9 and TRBJ1-2, with 7 nucleotides matching TRBD1. J lost 2 bases, V lost 0 bases, and 6 bases had no gene match. This CDR3 has 16 amino acids. Per germline, CDR1 SEHNR and CDR2 FQNEAQ (reference sequence). The CDR3 DNA reads TGTGCCAGCAGCTTAGCCGGGGACAGAACAAACTATGGCTACACCTTC. It translates to CASSLAGDRTNYGYTF.

This chain links TRBV4-1 with TRBJ1-1; D uncertain. V lost 4 bases and J lost 6, with 15 bases in between. CDR3 length: 14 residues. The germline gives CDR1 MGHRA, CDR2 YSYEKL. Here the CDR3 DNA reads TGCGCCAGCAGCCCCTGGGGAGGGATCGCTGAAGCTTTCTTT. It translates to CASSPWGGIAEAFF.

This chain uses TRBV6-6 with TRBJ2-1; perhaps TRBD2 as D (6 bases). V was cut by 8 bases and J by 5 bases, with 16 bases left in between. Germline CDR1 MNHNY, CDR2 SVGAGI (reference sequence). CDR3 size: 14 residues. The CDR3 loop is CASVADPEDNEQFF. The DNA for the CDR3 is TGTGCCAGCGTAGCGGACCCCGAAGACAATGAGCAGTTCTTC.

The CDR3 is CASSLHDRTEAFF. In DNA, the CDR3 is TGCGCCAGCAGCTTGCACGACAGGACGGAAGCTTTCTTT. V gene TRBV5-1 combines with J gene TRBJ1-1, with a tentative D call TRBD1 (6 bases). The V end was cut by 1 base, the J end by 8 bases, with 12 bases between. The germline gives CDR1 SGHRS, CDR2 YFSETQ. The CDR3 runs 13 residues.

The V and J genes are TRBV7-2 and TRBJ2-5, with TRBD2 matching 8 bases. The CDR3 runs to 13 residues. The V gene end was trimmed by 4 bases and the J gene end by 7 bases; junction bases not matched to a gene: 5. Per the germline V gene, CDR1 is SGHTA and CDR2 is FQGNSA. The CDR3 DNA follows: TGTGCCAGCAGCTCCGGGAGGGGCGGGACCCAGTACTTC. Translated: CASSSGRGGTQYF.

CDR3 nucleotide sequence: TGCGCCAGCTCGAGGGAGGCGGGAGGTGGCTCCTACGAGCAGTACTTC. Translating it yields CASSREAGGGSYEQYF. The rearrangement links TRBV10-1 to TRBJ2-7; 8 bases are shared with TRBD2. This CDR3 contains 16 residues. Per the germline V gene, CDR1 is WNHNN and CDR2 is SYGVQD (reference sequence). V shed 8 bases, J shed 0 bases, and the junction held 12 bases outside the gene matches.

This clone has more than one count but fewer than ten. The gene calls are TRBV5-6 and TRBJ1-6; D possibly corresponds to TRBD1 (5 bases). This CDR3 spans 14 amino acids. Germline V gene sequence: CDR1 SGHDT, CDR2 YYEEEE. Trimming removed 0 bases from V and 9 bases from J, with 10 bases in between. For the CDR3, the DNA is TGTGCCAGCAGCTTGGGACAGTCCGCTTCACCCCTCCACTTT. Its translation: CASSLGQSASPLHF.

This clone has a handful of counts. The chain carries TRBV6-2 or TRBV6-3 and TRBJ1-5, with D unresolved. CDR1 is MNHEY, CDR2 SVGEGT, per germline. This CDR3 region has 11 residues. V was clipped by 6 bases and J by 6 bases, with 6 bases between them. The DNA for the CDR3 is TGTGCCAGCAGCTCCAGTCAGCCCCAGCATTTT. Translated, it gives CASSSSQPQHF.

The CDR3 is CASSGLADEQFF. The CDR3 DNA follows: TGTGCCAGCAGTGGACTAGCCGATGAGCAGTTCTTC. This chain links TRBV27 with TRBJ2-1; 8 bases fit TRBD2. The CDR3 is 12 residues long. J was trimmed by 8 bases and V by 5 bases; bases with no gene match: 2. Per the germline V gene, CDR1 is MNHEY and CDR2 is SMNVEV (reference sequence).

The chain has TRBV5-4 and TRBJ1-2; unclear D gene. Germline CDR1 reads SGHNT; CDR2 reads YYREEE (reference sequence). Between the trimmed V and J ends, which lost 0 bases and 2 bases, there was a span of 8 bases. The CDR3 consists of 14 residues. CDR3 bases: TGTGCCAGCAGCTTGGGGGCGGGGAACTATGGCTACACCTTC. Protein: CASSLGAGNYGYTF.

The CDR3 DNA is TGTGCCAGCAGCTTCCGGGGGACTGCGTACTATGGCTACACCTTC. Translation gives CASSFRGTAYYGYTF. The chain links TRBV5-5 to TRBJ1-2, with D possibly being TRBD1 (5 bases). V gave up 2 bases and J gave up 3 bases, with 14 bases separating them. Germline V gene data show CDR1 as SGHKS and CDR2 as YYEKEE (reference sequence). This CDR3 has 15 residues.

The chain is built from TRBV11-3 and TRBJ2-2, with 9 bases that match TRBD2. CDR1 and CDR2 (germline): SGHNT, YENEEA. The V segment lost 5 bases and the J segment 6 bases; nucleotides outside the gene matches: 10. This CDR3 region has 16 residues. The CDR3 nucleotides read TGTGCCAGCAGCGGGCGGCGGGGGGGGCTCCCCGGGGAGCTGTTTTTT. Translating it yields CASSGRRGGLPGELFF.

The V call is TRBV18, the J call TRBJ1-1, with D perhaps matching TRBD1 (5 bases). From germline, CDR1 is KGHSH and CDR2 LQKENI. The V end was cut by 4 bases, the J end by 1 base, with 13 bases between. CDR3 length: 15 residues. The CDR3, as DNA: TGTGCCAGCTCACAGGGCACGGGGGGGAACACTGAAGCTTTCTTT. It specifies CASSQGTGGNTEAFF. The whole variable domain, filled in from reference TRBV18 and TRBJ1-1, reads NAGVMQNPRHLVRRRGQEARLRCSPMKGHSHVYWYRQLPEEGLKFMVYLQKENIIDESGMPKERFSAEFPKEGPSILRIQQVVRGDSAAYFCASSQGTGGNTEAFFGQGTRLTVV.

V gene TRBV6-1 combines with J gene TRBJ2-7, with 9 positions matching TRBD1. After removal of 3 bases from V and 3 bases from J, the junction contained 6 bases not matched to a gene. The germline V gene encodes CDR1 MNHNS and CDR2 SASEGT. The CDR3 runs 15 residues. The CDR3 region has the DNA TGTGCCAGCAGTGAGGGGACAGGGAGGATCTACGAGCAGTACTTC. Translation gives CASSEGTGRIYEQYF.

The gene calls are TRBV5-6 and TRBJ2-3, with 12 nucleotides matching TRBD2. V lost 4 bases, J lost 5 bases, and 14 bases stayed unmatched. This CDR3 comprises 18 residues. In germline, CDR1 is SGHDT, CDR2 YYEEEE. The CDR3 bases are TGTGCCAGCAGCAACAAAGGGCTAGCGGGGGGGCGAGGAGATACGCAGTATTTT. It yields the protein CASSNKGLAGGRGDTQYF.

This clone showed up just a few times. The V call is TRBV7-9, the J call TRBJ1-1; 7 bases match TRBD1. V lost 1 base and J lost 4; bases outside the gene matches: 3. CDR1 is SEHNR and CDR2 is FQNEAQ in the germline V gene (reference sequence). The CDR3 is 14 residues long. The CDR3 loop reads CASSLEYRGTEAFF. The CDR3 DNA is TGTGCCAGCAGCTTAGAATACAGGGGCACTGAAGCTTTCTTT.

The chain has TRBV5-1 and TRBJ1-2; possibly TRBD1 for D (6 bases). V was clipped by 2 bases and J by 8 bases, with 10 bases between them. Germline lookup yields CDR1 SGHRS and CDR2 YFSETQ. The CDR3 has 12 amino acids. CDR3: CASSFEGGGYTF. CDR3 nucleotides: TGCGCCAGCAGCTTCGAAGGGGGAGGCTACACCTTC.

The chain combines TRBV7-9 with TRBJ2-1, with a weak D call TRBD2 (5 bases). This CDR3 has 14 amino acids. Between the trimmed V and J ends, which lost 3 bases and 4 bases, there was a span of 10 bases. Germline lookup yields CDR1 SEHNR and CDR2 FQNEAQ (reference sequence). CDR3 nucleotides: TGTGCCAGCAGCTTCGAGGGTTCGTACAATGAGCAGTTCTTC. This gives the protein CASSFEGSYNEQFF.

The chain joins TRBV7-9 to TRBJ1-1, with 9 bases matching TRBD1. The germline CDR1 and CDR2 sequences are SEHNR and FQNEAQ (reference sequence). The CDR3 has 15 amino acids. V gave up 1 base and J gave up 1 base; unmatched junction bases: 1. The CDR3 spells CASSLEQGANTEAFF. CDR3 DNA: TGTGCCAGCAGCTTAGAACAGGGGGCGAACACTGAAGCTTTCTTT.

The V call is TRBV5-4, the J call TRBJ1-1, with unresolved D. This CDR3 comprises 13 residues. The germline V and J ends were trimmed by 3 bases and 5 bases, with 11 bases remaining between them. The germline V gene has CDR1 SGHNT and CDR2 YYREEE (reference sequence). The CDR3 nucleotides read TGTGCCAGCAGCTCCCCGCCGGGGACTGAAGCTTTCTTT. Translation gives CASSSPPGTEAFF.

This chain connects TRBV7-3 to TRBJ1-1; TRBD1 might be the D (5 bases). Between the trimmed V and J ends, which lost 4 bases and 0 bases, there was a span of 12 bases. Germline CDR1 reads SGHTA; CDR2 reads FQGTGA. CDR3 length: 15 amino acids. CDR3 protein: CASSYRPGMNTEAFF. In DNA, the CDR3 is TGTGCCAGCAGCTACAGGCCCGGAATGAACACTGAAGCTTTCTTT.

This clone was counted once. V and J are TRBV12-3 or TRBV12-4 and TRBJ1-2, with a tentative D call TRBD1 (5 bases). The CDR3 extends over 12 amino acids. Trimming pared 3 bases from V and 8 bases from J, leaving 10 bases between. The chain's CDR3 is CASSLSGRGYTF. The CDR3 nucleotides are TGTGCCAGCAGTTTGTCAGGGCGAGGCTACACCTTC.

This rearrangement joins TRBV9 to TRBJ2-5, with D possibly being TRBD1 (7 bases). Germline CDR1 reads SGDLS; CDR2 reads YYNGEE. V lost 3 bases to trimming and J lost 2 bases, with 11 bases between them. The CDR3 is 14 residues long. CDR3 loop: CASSARGQQETQYF. In DNA, the CDR3 is TGTGCCAGCAGCGCGCGGGGACAGCAAGAGACCCAGTACTTC.

The chain uses TRBV18 and TRBJ2-6, with 7 bases that match TRBD1. The CDR3 runs 16 residues. The germline gives CDR1 KGHSH, CDR2 LQKENI. J was trimmed by 3 bases and V by 5 bases; bases with no gene match: 7. This chain's CDR3 is CASSDITGVGANVLTF. CDR3 in DNA: TGTGCCAGCTCAGATATCACAGGGGTTGGGGCCAACGTCCTGACTTTC.

The J gene is TRBJ1-1, the V gene TRBV7-9; 7 positions agree with TRBD1. Germline V gene lookup returns CDR1 SEHNR and CDR2 FQNEAQ (reference sequence). The CDR3 extends over 14 amino acids. The V and J ends lost 5 bases and 2 bases, in that order; junction bases with no gene match: 5. CDR3 sequence: CASSQTGVNTEAFF. In DNA form, the CDR3 reads TGTGCCAGCAGCCAAACAGGGGTTAACACTGAAGCTTTCTTT.

This chain links TRBV5-4 with TRBJ1-5; TRBD1 agrees at 9 bases. Trimming removed 0 bases from V and 4 bases from J; junction bases left unmatched: 2. This CDR3 comprises 15 residues. Per germline, CDR1 SGHNT and CDR2 YYREEE (reference sequence). This CDR3 reads CASSLGTGVNQPQHF. In nucleotides, the CDR3 is TGTGCCAGCAGCTTGGGGACAGGGGTAAATCAGCCCCAGCATTTT. The full variable domain, rest sourced from reference TRBV5-4 and TRBJ1-5, is ETGVTQSPTHLIKTRGQQVTLRCSSQSGHNTVSWYQQALGQGPQFIFQYYREEENGRGNFPPRFSGLQFPNYSSELNVNALELDDSALYLCASSLGTGVNQPQHFGDGTRLSIL.

The rearrangement joins TRBV5-1 to TRBJ2-2, with a possible D match to TRBD1 (6 bases). The CDR3 loop spans 16 amino acids. The ends were cut back, 0 bases at V and 4 bases at J, with 13 bases in the middle. The germline CDR1 and CDR2 sequences are SGHRS and YFSETQ. The CDR3, as DNA: TGCGCCAGCAGCTTGGGACAGGTTGGCTTCACCGGGGAGCTGTTTTTT. Translating it yields CASSLGQVGFTGELFF.